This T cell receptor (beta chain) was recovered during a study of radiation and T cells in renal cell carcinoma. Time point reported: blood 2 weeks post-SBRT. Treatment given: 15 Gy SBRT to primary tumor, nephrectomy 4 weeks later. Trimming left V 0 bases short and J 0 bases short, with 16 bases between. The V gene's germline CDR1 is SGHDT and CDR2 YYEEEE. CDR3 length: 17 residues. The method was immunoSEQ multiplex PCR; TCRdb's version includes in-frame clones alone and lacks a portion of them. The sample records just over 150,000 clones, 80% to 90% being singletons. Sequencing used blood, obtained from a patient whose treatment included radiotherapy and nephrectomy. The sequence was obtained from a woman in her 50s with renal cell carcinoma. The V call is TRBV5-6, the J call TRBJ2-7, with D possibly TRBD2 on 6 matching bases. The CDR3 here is CASSLANGRGNSYEQYF. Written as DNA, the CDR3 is TGTGCCAGCAGCTTGGCCAATGGGCGGGGAAACTCCTACGAGCAGTACTTC.